These T cell receptor beta chains were read from a single sample in a study of T-cell memory formation after mild COVID-19. TCRdb ran MiXCR on the 5' RACE reads and lists one entry per CDR3 protein. The sample gives some 150,000 distinct CDR3 sequences, 6% to 6.5% of which show up once; approximately 2.2% is in the top ten. The sequenced material came from PBMCs or a T cell subset sorted from them (not recorded which). The receptors were sampled from an adult woman who had mild COVID-19 (a few samples of this study predate the infection). Cell type and time point are not known. CDR3s include the opening cysteine and the closing phenylalanine or tryptophan. A D gene is named only where the DNA matches it firmly.

d_call j_call v_call cdr3_aa
- TRBJ2-3 TRBV4-3 CASSQYRSSQGSTDTQYF
- TRBJ2-4 TRBV7-2 CASSLAREQNIQYF
- TRBJ2-5 TRBV5-4 CASSLPQEETQYF
- TRBJ2-3 TRBV14 CASSQGTGDTQYF
- TRBJ1-6 TRBV7-6 CASSLASQGGSGSPLHF
TRBD1 TRBJ2-7 TRBV6-2/TRBV6-3 CASSYPPTGAYEQYF
- TRBJ1-2 TRBV5-5 CASSLLPAPDRNYGYTF
- TRBJ2-2 TRBV6-2/TRBV6-3 CASSYSLGRGETGELFF
TRBD2 TRBJ2-7 TRBV5-5 CASSFLGGDSYEQYF
TRBD2 TRBJ2-7 TRBV7-9 CASSLAGVGGSRAPTFYEQYF
- TRBJ1-5 TRBV5-1 CASSLAGGRNQPQHF
TRBD1 TRBJ1-2 TRBV12-3/TRBV12-4 CASRPGGIYGYTF
- TRBJ2-2 TRBV12-3/TRBV12-4 CASSHSGASTGELFF
- TRBJ1-1 TRBV5-1 CASSFSGTEAFF
- TRBJ1-2 TRBV5-1 CASSFLGEFNYGYTF
TRBD1 TRBJ2-7 TRBV7-2 CASSRGQGVNYEQYF
- TRBJ2-1 TRBV18 CASSTRDNIHNEQFF
- TRBJ2-7 TRBV6-5 CASSYSVGSYEQYF
- TRBJ1-6 TRBV6-1 CASSDVYNSPLHF
- TRBJ2-1 TRBV6-5 CASSLSSGHNEQFF
- TRBJ1-1 TRBV29-1 CSLARMRAFF
- TRBJ2-1 TRBV6-2/TRBV6-3 CASVPGAYNEQFF
- TRBJ2-1 TRBV29-1 CSVGRGHNEQFF
TRBD1 TRBJ1-5 TRBV10-3 CAISGDRGEDQRQHF
TRBD1 TRBJ2-3 TRBV11-1 CASSPGGTGEVIRYF
- TRBJ2-7 TRBV5-5 CASSPSGGWTSYEQYF
- TRBJ2-1 TRBV5-1 CASSLATDYPLSGDNEQFF
- TRBJ2-7 TRBV7-9 CASSLLGTSRPYEQYF
- TRBJ1-2 TRBV7-2 CASTTPEGAKTTYGYTF
- TRBJ1-1 TRBV3-1 CASSQEPFVAEAFF
- TRBJ2-7 TRBV4-1 CASSQDSDGYYEQYF
- TRBJ2-7 TRBV12-3/TRBV12-4 CASSPSLADFYEQYF
- TRBJ2-5 TRBV7-2 CASSRTGVQETQYF
- TRBJ1-6 TRBV7-9 CASSLDFRNSPLHF
- TRBJ2-3 TRBV3-1 CASSHTVAPDTQYF
- TRBJ2-7 TRBV5-1 CASTPDGRYEQYF
- TRBJ2-1 TRBV5-6 CASSLAREQFF
TRBD1 TRBJ2-2 TRBV29-1 CSVGGQAWNTGELFF
- TRBJ1-5 TRBV29-1 CSVAVSGNQPQHF
TRBD2 TRBJ2-7 TRBV18 CASSPQRGSAYEQYF
- TRBJ2-3 TRBV7-9 CASWLGVGTDTQYF
- TRBJ2-1 TRBV5-6 CASSSLGGYNEQFF
TRBD2 TRBJ2-1 TRBV12-3/TRBV12-4 CASSPNSGGAHEQFF
- TRBJ1-1 TRBV6-6 CASRPRYTGIEAFF